This T cell receptor beta chain derives from a study of cytomegalovirus exposure and HLA in healthy donors. Whole-study findings and limits: One variant, a missense change in DCLRE1C, was linked in a later analysis to TCR beta V- and J-gene trimming. Among TCR beta chains, those listed as cytomegalovirus-associated numbered about 160.

The PCR employed 60 Vbeta primers together with 13 Jbeta primers. Libraries were prepared by immunoSEQ multiplex PCR; TCRdb keeps only in-frame clonotypes and omits some of them. The table records roughly 100,000 clones, about 62% of them present only once. Of note for this clone: Its antigen is not known.

There are 14 residues in the CDR3. V was clipped by 0 bases and J by 7 bases, with 14 bases between them. CDR1 is SGDLS and CDR2 is YYNGEE in the germline V gene. As for the donors, each was a healthy bone marrow donor. The clonotype was recovered from a human donor in good health. The material sequenced was PBMCs. This chain uses TRBV9 with TRBJ2-7; D uncertain. CDR3: CASSVEPGGLEQYF. The CDR3 region has the DNA TGTGCCAGCAGCGTAGAGCCAGGTGGATTAGAGCAGTACTTC.